This TCR beta chain was retrieved from a study of cytomegalovirus exposure and HLA in healthy donors. Study-wide background: HLA-typed donors contributed some 77 million unique TCRs, which were held in an early data release.

General study results and limits: Later analysis suggested most CMV-associated TCR beta chains were HLA-restricted.

A multiplex PCR was run with 60 Vbeta primers and 13 Jbeta primers. Original methodology: Unique TCR beta chains totaled roughly 80 million in a later count, with some 10 million of them shared. Profiling relied on immunoSEQ multiplex PCR, and the TCRdb table lists in-frame clones only, not all of them. The V and J calls and clone size were taken over from that table, and D and trimming were inferred from the DNA. The data contain under 250,000 clones, approximately 80% of them seen just once; the ten biggest clones take up around 9.6%. CDR3 size: 15 residues. Germline values: CDR1 MNHEY, CDR2 SVGAGI. The V and J ends lost 6 bases and 1 base, in that order; junction bases with no gene match: 7. Worth noting for this clone: Its target is unknown.

J is TRBJ2-7 and V is TRBV6-5; 9 positions match TRBD2. The receptor comes from a woman aged 45 to 65 in good health and CMV-seropositive. The material sequenced was PBMCs. CDR3 nucleotide sequence: TGTGCCAGCAGGCCTTCGGGACTAGCTTCCTACGAGCAGTACTTC. Encoded protein: CASRPSGLASYEQYF.